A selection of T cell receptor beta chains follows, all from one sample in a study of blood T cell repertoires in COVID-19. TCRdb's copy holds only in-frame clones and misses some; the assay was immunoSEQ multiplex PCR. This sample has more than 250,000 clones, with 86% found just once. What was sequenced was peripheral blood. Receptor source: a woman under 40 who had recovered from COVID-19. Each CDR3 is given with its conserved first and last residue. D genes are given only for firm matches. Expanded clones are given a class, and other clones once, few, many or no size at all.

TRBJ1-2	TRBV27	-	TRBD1	CASSPSRGTVRNGYTF	TGTGCCAGCAGTCCCTCCCGGGGGACAGTCAGAAATGGCTACACCTTC
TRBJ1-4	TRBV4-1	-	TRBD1	CASSQYVKTGIDEKLFF	TGCGCCAGCAGCCAGTACGTTAAGACAGGGATAGATGAAAAACTGTTTTTT
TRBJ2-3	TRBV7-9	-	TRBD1	CASIEGARDTQYF	TGTGCCAGCATCGAGGGGGCGAGAGATACGCAGTATTTT
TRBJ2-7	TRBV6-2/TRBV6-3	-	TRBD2	CASSYGLAGGSTYEQYF	TGTGCCAGCAGTTACGGACTAGCGGGAGGGTCAACGTACGAGCAGTACTTC
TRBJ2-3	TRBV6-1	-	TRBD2	CASSDIAVRGRSDTQYF	TGTGCCAGCAGTGACATTGCCGTACGCGGGAGAAGCGATACGCAGTATTTT
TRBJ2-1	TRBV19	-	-	CASSEGSLTAQFF	TGTGCCAGTAGTGAAGGATCCCTGACAGCCCAGTTCTTC
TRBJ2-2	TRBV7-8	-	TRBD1	CADSQGVKNTGELFF	TGTGCCGACAGCCAGGGGGTTAAGAACACCGGGGAGCTGTTTTTT
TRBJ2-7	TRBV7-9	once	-	CASSRPRTGSGDEQYF	TGTGCCAGCAGCCGGCCCAGAACAGGGAGTGGGGACGAGCAGTACTTC
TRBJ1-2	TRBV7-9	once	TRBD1	CASSSDLEVGQGLYGYTF	TGTGCCAGCAGCTCAGATCTAGAGGTGGGACAGGGCCTCTATGGCTACACCTTC
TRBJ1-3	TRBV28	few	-	CASSDQAGNTIYF	TGTGCCAGCAGCGATCAGGCCGGAAACACCATATATTTT
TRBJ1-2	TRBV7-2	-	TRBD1	CASSLQGQGAIRGYTF	TGTGCCAGCAGCTTGCAGGGACAGGGGGCGATCAGGGGCTACACCTTC
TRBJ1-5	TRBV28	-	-	CASSLLTGENQPQHF	TGTGCCAGCAGTTTATTAACCGGGGAGAATCAGCCCCAGCATTTT
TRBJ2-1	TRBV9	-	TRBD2	CASSVGSGLAGPSSYNEQFF	TGTGCCAGCAGCGTAGGTTCGGGACTAGCGGGTCCGAGCTCCTACAATGAGCAGTTCTTC
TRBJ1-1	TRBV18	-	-	CASSPRTDVSMNTEAFF	TGTGCCAGCTCACCCCGGACAGATGTCTCGATGAACACTGAAGCTTTCTTT
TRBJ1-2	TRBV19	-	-	CATLGPGSANYGYTF	TGTGCCACTCTAGGGCCAGGGTCGGCTAACTATGGCTACACCTTC
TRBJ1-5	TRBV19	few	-	CATYQPQHF	TGTGCCACTTATCAGCCCCAGCATTTT
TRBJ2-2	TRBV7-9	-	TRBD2	CASSLVAGAGELFF	TGTGCCAGCAGCTTAGTGGCGGGGGCCGGGGAGCTGTTTTTT
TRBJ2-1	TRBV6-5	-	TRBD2	CASSWSSGGTYNEQFF	TGTGCCAGCAGTTGGTCTAGCGGGGGGACCTACAATGAGCAGTTCTTC